This T cell receptor beta chain was recorded in a study of T-cell reconstitution after alpha-beta-depleted transplantation in children. This clonotype was observed at least ten times. The trim removed 6 bases at V and 7 bases at J, leaving 7 bases unmatched. The CDR3 runs to 14 residues. Unique molecular identifiers were incorporated when the TCRbeta library was constructed. From the PCR reads, TCRdb called clonotypes with MiXCR, one entry per CDR3 protein. The table lists around 200,000 distinct CDR3 sequences, roughly 7.5% of them singletons. This TCR was sampled from a human donor who donated a stem cell graft to a child with Wiskott-Aldrich syndrome. The sequenced sample was PBMCs from the stem cell graft donor, obtained from the stem cell graft. The chain has TRBV12-3 or TRBV12-4 and TRBJ2-2; 8 positions agree with TRBD2. The CDR3 sequence: CASRPGTRGGELFF. In DNA form, the CDR3 reads TGTGCCAGCAGACCAGGGACTAGGGGCGGGGAGCTGTTTTTT.